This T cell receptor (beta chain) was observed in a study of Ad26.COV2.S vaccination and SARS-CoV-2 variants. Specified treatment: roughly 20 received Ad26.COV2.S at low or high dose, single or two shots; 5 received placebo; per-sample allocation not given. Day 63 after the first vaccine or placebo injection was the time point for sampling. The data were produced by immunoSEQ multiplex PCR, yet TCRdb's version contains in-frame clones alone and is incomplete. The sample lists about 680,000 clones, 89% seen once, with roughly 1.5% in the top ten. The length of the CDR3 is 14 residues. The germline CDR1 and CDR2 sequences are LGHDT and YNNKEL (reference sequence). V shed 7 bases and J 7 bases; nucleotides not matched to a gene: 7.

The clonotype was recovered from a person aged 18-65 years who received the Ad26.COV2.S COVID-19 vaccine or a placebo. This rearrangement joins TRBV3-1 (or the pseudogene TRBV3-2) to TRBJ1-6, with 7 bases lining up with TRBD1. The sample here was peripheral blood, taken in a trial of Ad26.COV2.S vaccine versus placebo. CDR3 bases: TGTGCCAGCACCCGGAGGGGACAGAATTCACCCCTCCACTTT. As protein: CASTRRGQNSPLHF.